The T cell receptor beta chain under discussion was sequenced for a study of cytomegalovirus exposure and HLA in healthy donors. Turning to the study itself: Genotyping of some 390 donors showed that around 81% belonged to the Caucasian-associated ancestry cluster. Study-wide findings and caveats: From TCR beta sequences, most subjects' HLA-A and HLA-B alleles were reportedly predicted accurately. The authors later linked a missense DCLRE1C variant to TCR beta V- and J-gene trimming.

PCR used 60 Vbeta primers and 13 Jbeta primers. Sequencing used immunoSEQ multiplex PCR; TCRdb keeps in-frame clones, though not all of them. The data contain about 200,000 clones, around four fifths of them seen just once; the ten biggest clones take up 3.8%. In the case of this clone: The antigen remains unidentified.

Although they were nominally healthy when sampled, donors likely had unrecorded immune exposures. Germline-derived CDR1 and CDR2 are SEHNR and FQNEAQ (reference sequence). The V gene end was trimmed by 6 bases and the J gene end by 6 bases; junction bases not matched to a gene: 3. This CDR3 has 12 amino acids. The TCR was taken from a male donor in good health and CMV-seronegative. This chain joins TRBV7-9 and TRBJ1-2; 8 positions match TRBD1. The sample was PBMCs. Here the CDR3 DNA reads TGTGCCAGCAGTGGGACAGGCAATGGCTACACCTTC. It translates to CASSGTGNGYTF.